This TCR beta chain was observed in a study of control samples from healthy donors and cancer patients. TCRdb's table, derived via immunoSEQ multiplex PCR, lists solely in-frame clones and lacks some. The sample includes about 140,000 clones, 91% of them seen just once. The CDR3 runs 15 residues. The ends were cut back, 0 bases at V and 0 bases at J, with 9 bases in the middle. Germline V gives CDR1 SGHKS, CDR2 YYEKEE (reference sequence). The sequenced sample was blood. The gene calls are TRBV5-5 and TRBJ1-1, with no clear D. This clonotype originated in a man aged 18 to 29 in good health. The CDR3, as DNA: TGTGCCAGCAGCTTGGGGGAGGCAGTGAACACTGAAGCTTTCTTT. It codes for CASSLGEAVNTEAFF.